The 8 T cell receptor beta chains in this list originate from one sample, sequenced in a study of blood T cell repertoires in COVID-19. Measured with immunoSEQ multiplex PCR; TCRdb has only the in-frame clones, and not every one. The repertoire holds more than 200,000 clones, with more than 75% as singletons. The sample consisted of PBMCs or T cells enriched from blood (not recorded which). Every receptor here comes from a woman in her 50s who had recovered from COVID-19.

The chain uses TRBV28 and TRBJ2-5; the D gene is possibly TRBD1 (5 bases). The V gene lost 3 bases and the J gene lost 3 bases, with 11 bases spanning the gap. This CDR3 is built from 14 residues. Germline V CDR1 and CDR2: MDHEN, SYDVKM. CDR3 residues: CASSFTGWEETQYF. The CDR3 DNA follows: TGTGCCAGCAGTTTTACAGGATGGGAAGAGACCCAGTACTTC.

The rearrangement links TRBV23-1 to TRBJ1-2; D is ambiguous. TRBV23-1 is placed among ORFs of uncertain function. This CDR3 has 15 residues. The germline V and J ends were trimmed by 5 bases and 1 base, with 14 bases remaining between them. In DNA, the CDR3 is TGCGCCAGCAGTAAGCAGGAGGATCTTAACTATGGCTACACCTTC. Amino acid sequence: CASSKQEDLNYGYTF.

The chain has TRBV7-3 and TRBJ2-1, with 9 bases lining up with TRBD2. J was trimmed by 4 bases and V by 5 bases; bases with no gene match: 6. Germline V gene data show CDR1 as SGHTA and CDR2 as FQGTGA. The CDR3 covers 15 residues. In DNA form, the CDR3 reads TGTGCCAGCAGCCCTACTAGCGGGCTATACAATGAGCAGTTCTTC. This translates into CASSPTSGLYNEQFF.

This sequence joins TRBV2 and TRBJ1-2, with TRBD1 as a possible D gene (6 bases). CDR1 SNHLY and CDR2 FYNNEI come from the germline V gene. Trimming stripped 4 bases from V and 6 bases from J, with 15 bases between. CDR3 length equals 14 residues. Here the CDR3 reads CASSGGAGEHGYTF. The CDR3 region has the DNA TGTGCCAGCAGTGGAGGGGCAGGGGAGCATGGCTACACCTTC.

This clone was seen more than once but under ten times. V and J are TRBV14 and TRBJ2-2; 7 nucleotides agree with TRBD2. Trimming took 2 bases from V and 1 from J; bases not matched to a gene: 4. The V gene's germline CDR1 is SGHDN and CDR2 FVKESK. This CDR3 comprises 16 residues. CDR3 sequence reads: CASSQKTSRNTGELFF. The CDR3 DNA reads TGTGCCAGCAGCCAAAAGACTAGCCGGAACACCGGGGAGCTGTTTTTT.

The sample holds a few counts of this clone. The chain joins TRBV6-5 to TRBJ2-7; tentatively, D is TRBD1 (6 bases). The CDR3 length is 12 residues. Germline V gives CDR1 MNHEY, CDR2 SVGAGI. V shed 10 bases and J shed 3 bases, with 13 bases lying between them. The CDR3, as DNA: TGTGCCACTTGGACAGCCAACTACGAGCAGTACTTC. Protein sequence: CATWTANYEQYF.

The chain links TRBV5-5 to TRBJ1-1; 8 nucleotides align to TRBD1. CDR1 and CDR2 from the germline V gene are SGHKS and YYEKEE (reference sequence). The CDR3 has 17 amino acids. With V trimmed by 2 bases and J by 1 base, 10 bases remained unmatched. The CDR3 reads CASSFRPGGQGNTEAFF. CDR3 bases: TGTGCCAGCAGCTTCCGCCCGGGAGGACAGGGGAACACTGAAGCTTTCTTT.

The rearrangement uses TRBV30 and TRBJ1-5; 7 nucleotides line up with TRBD1. V gave up 2 bases and J gave up 8 bases; unmatched junction bases: 12. This CDR3 has 15 amino acids. The germline V gene encodes CDR1 GTSNPN and CDR2 SVGIG (reference sequence). CDR3 DNA: TGTGCCTGGAGTACAGGGGTCCTACCGGGCGAGCCCCAGCATTTT. Encoded protein: CAWSTGVLPGEPQHF.